Presented here are 16 T cell receptor beta chains from one specimen sequenced in a study of metastatic and nonmetastatic thyroid tumors. Every patient underwent thyroid surgery untreated. TCRdb used MiXCR to call clones anew from the PCR reads. The table lists approximately 30,000 clones, approximately 17% of them singletons. Sequences were obtained from blood. These receptors were obtained from a female donor with papillary thyroid cancer or a benign thyroid nodule (not recorded which). Some clones in this sample may be carry-over from other donors' samples.

The chain is built from TRBV30 and TRBJ2-7; 7 positions match TRBD2. Matching the DNA end better, TRBJ2-5 makes the J call doubtful. The CDR3 runs 15 residues. CDR1 is GTSNPN and CDR2 is SVGIG in the germline V gene (reference sequence). The CDR3 region has the DNA TGTGCCTGGTCCCGAACGGGAGGTCTCCAAGAGACCCAGTACTTC. This gives the protein CAWSRTGGLQETQYF.

In this sample, this clone turned up many times. The chain uses TRBV6-1 and TRBJ2-2, with 7 nucleotides matching TRBD2. Per the germline V gene, CDR1 is MNHNS and CDR2 is SASEGT. J was trimmed by 4 bases and V by 2 bases; bases with no gene match: 7. The CDR3 runs to 16 residues. In DNA form, the CDR3 reads TGTGCCAGCAGTGAACGGCCTAGCGGTACCACCGGGGAGCTGTTTTTT. As protein: CASSERPSGTTGELFF.

This clone was seen ten or more times. The CDR3: CASSQDDSGRNSYEQYF. CDR3 sequence (DNA): TGCGCCAGCAGCCAAGATGACAGCGGGAGGAACTCCTACGAGCAGTACTTC. The chain joins TRBV4-3 to TRBJ2-7; 9 bases align to TRBD2. The germline V gene has CDR1 LGHNA and CDR2 YSLEER. CDR3 length equals 17 residues. V lost 0 bases and J lost 0; bases outside the gene matches: 6.

This clone was seen many times. The rearrangement uses TRBV29-1 and TRBJ2-1; no reliable D call. The V gene lost 5 bases and the J gene lost 10 bases, with 9 bases spanning the gap. CDR3 length: 10 residues. Germline V gives CDR1 SQVTM, CDR2 ANQGSEA. DNA for the CDR3: TGCAGCGTTCTTGGCGCAGAGCAGTTCTTC. It is translated as CSVLGAEQFF.

V gene TRBV6-2 or TRBV6-3 combines with J gene TRBJ2-7; TRBD2 matches at 16 bases. Per germline, CDR1 MNHEY and CDR2 SVGEGT. This CDR3 contains 18 residues. J gave up 4 bases and V 6 bases, and 12 bases lay outside the gene matches. The CDR3 region is CASRYSPGLAGGPYEQYF. CDR3 DNA sequence: TGTGCCAGCAGGTACAGCCCGGGACTAGCGGGAGGGCCTTACGAGCAGTACTTC.

The sample holds many counts of this clone. The chain recombines TRBV4-1 with TRBJ1-6, with 7 bases lining up with TRBD1. The length of the CDR3 is 17 residues. Germline CDR1 MGHRA, CDR2 YSYEKL. The V segment lost 4 bases and the J segment 3 bases; nucleotides outside the gene matches: 9. CDR3 DNA: TGCGCCAGCAGCCGGGACAGCCACCCACTCTATAATTCACCCCTCCACTTT. As protein: CASSRDSHPLYNSPLHF.

The chain couples TRBV19 to TRBJ1-1, with a tentative D call TRBD1 (5 bases). Germline loops: CDR1 LNHDA, CDR2 SQIVND (reference sequence). The CDR3 contains 14 residues. V was clipped by 7 bases and J by 0 bases, with 12 bases between them. CDR3 in amino acids: CASTRTPLNTEAFF. Here the CDR3 DNA reads TGTGCCAGTACCCGGACACCCTTGAACACTGAAGCTTTCTTT. The full variable domain, rest sourced from reference TRBV19 and TRBJ1-1, is DGGITQSPKYLFRKEGQNVTLSCEQNLNHDAMYWYRQDPGQGLRLIYYSQIVNDFQKGDIAEGYSVSREKKESFPLTVTSAQKNPTAFYLCASTRTPLNTEAFFGQGTRLTVV.

This clone was counted ten times or more. This chain links TRBV11-2 with TRBJ1-2; 11 nucleotides align to TRBD1. Per the germline V gene, CDR1 is SGHAT and CDR2 is FQNNGV. V was pared by 5 bases and J by 8 bases, with 19 bases of the junction left unmatched. The CDR3 is made up of 18 amino acids. Written as DNA, the CDR3 is TGTGCCAGCAGCCCCCGGACAGGGGGCGCAGTTCCTAGATTAGGCTACACCTTC. Translating gives CASSPRTGGAVPRLGYTF.

This clone appeared many times. The rearrangement uses TRBV24-1 and TRBJ2-3; D unresolved. The CDR3 spans 12 residues. Germline assignment: CDR1 KGHDR and CDR2 SFDVKD. Trimming pared 12 bases from V and 4 bases from J, leaving 13 bases between. The CDR3 loop reads CAVQKGPDTQYF. For the CDR3, the DNA is TGTGCCGTACAGAAAGGGCCAGATACGCAGTATTTT.

There are many counts of this clone. The chain joins TRBV7-9 to TRBJ2-3; unclear D gene. CDR1 is SEHNR, CDR2 FQNEAQ, per germline (reference sequence). There are 13 residues in the CDR3. V lost 2 bases, J lost 5 bases, and 8 bases lay in between. The CDR3 here is CASSLLELDTQYF. Written as DNA, the CDR3 is TGTGCCAGCAGCTTACTAGAATTAGATACGCAGTATTTT.

This clone was observed at least ten times. The J gene is TRBJ1-6, the V gene TRBV12-3 or TRBV12-4; possibly TRBD1 for D (6 bases). V gave up 3 bases and J gave up 7 bases, with 7 bases separating them. The CDR3 sequence is 13 residues long. CDR3 DNA: TGTGCCAGCAGTTTGGGACAAAATTCACCCCTCCACTTT. Translating gives CASSLGQNSPLHF.

This clone has a handful of counts. The chain has TRBV20-1 and TRBJ1-5; D might be TRBD1 (6 bases). Between the trimmed V and J ends, which lost 6 bases and 7 bases, there was a span of 16 bases. The CDR3 contains 13 residues. Per germline, CDR1 DFQATT and CDR2 SNEGSKA (reference sequence). CDR3 bases: TGCAGTGCCCGCCTTTCAGGGGTACAGCCCCAGCATTTT. Translated: CSARLSGVQPQHF.

This chain uses TRBV20-1 with TRBJ1-1; tentatively, D is TRBD1 (5 bases). With 6 bases removed from V and 3 bases from J, the gap between germline ends came to 17 bases. Germline V gives CDR1 DFQATT, CDR2 SNEGSKA (reference sequence). The CDR3 spans 14 residues. CDR3 in DNA: TGCAGTGCCAACCCACCAGACAGCCACACTGAAGCTTTCTTT. Translated, it gives CSANPPDSHTEAFF.

This clone was seen more than once but under ten times. The junction differs from germline at one of its ends, possibly a read error. The chain recombines TRBV28 with TRBJ1-1; TRBD1 agrees at 8 bases. The CDR3 consists of 16 residues. CDR1 and CDR2 (germline): MDHEN, SYDVKM. The CDR3 DNA is TGTGCCAGCAGTTCTCAAGACAGGGGATTGAACACTGAAGCTTTCTTC. Translation: CASSSQDRGLNTEAFF.

The chain employs TRBV6-6 and TRBJ2-1; D gene ambiguous. CDR3 length: 13 residues. The V end was cut by 3 bases, the J end by 7 bases, with 10 bases between. From germline, CDR1 is MNHNY and CDR2 SVGAGI (reference sequence). Written as DNA, the CDR3 is TGTGCCAGCAGTTATTCTTGTAAGAATGAGCAGTTCTTC. It yields the protein CASSYSCKNEQFF.

This clone was detected ten times or more. Relative to the germline gene, one junction end is altered; a read error may explain this. This sequence joins TRBV4-2 and TRBJ2-1, with D unresolved. The CDR3 extends over 13 amino acids. Per the germline V gene, CDR1 is LGHNA and CDR2 is YNFKEQ. The CDR3 protein is CASSQDVDPRLVF. In nucleotides, the CDR3 is TGTGCCAGCAGCCAAGATGTGGACCCCCGGTTAGTCTTC.